The 31 T cell receptor beta chains presented below share a single source sample, sequenced in a study of identical twins. Using its own MiXCR run on the 5' RACE reads, TCRdb lists one record per CDR3 protein. Altogether about 220,000 distinct CDR3 sequences are present, less than 8% being singletons, with the ten largest covering roughly 2%. These data also formed part of another study, on yellow fever vaccine responses in identical twins.

Sequenced sample: memory (CD45RO+) T cells sorted from blood. The receptors were sampled from a woman under 30 in good health.

The chain has TRBV3-1 and TRBJ2-5; 8 nucleotides line up with TRBD2. Germline values: CDR1 LGHDT, CDR2 YNNKEL (reference sequence). Trimming at V came to 0 bases and at J to 2 bases, leaving 8 bases not matched to a gene. The CDR3 length is 17 residues. The CDR3 coding sequence is TGTGCCAGCAGCCAAGAATTGTCGGCGGGGGGACAAGAGACCCAGTACTTC. Translating gives CASSQELSAGGQETQYF.

This clonotype was counted a few times. The rearrangement joins TRBV28 to TRBJ2-5; 8 bases line up with TRBD1. Trimming cost V 7 bases and J 5 bases; bases outside gene matches: 12. The CDR3 consists of 15 residues. Germline loops: CDR1 MDHEN, CDR2 SYDVKM. This chain's CDR3 is CASTIGTGGYETQYF. The CDR3 DNA follows: TGTGCCAGCACAATTGGAACAGGGGGGTATGAGACCCAGTACTTC.

This clonotype was counted a few times. The gene calls are TRBV10-3 and TRBJ1-3; D is uncertain. The germline V and J ends were trimmed by 3 bases and 7 bases, with 13 bases remaining between them. This CDR3 comprises 14 residues. Germline values: CDR1 ENHRY, CDR2 SYGVKD. Here the CDR3 reads CAISDPGRWNTIYF. DNA of the CDR3: TGTGCCATCAGTGACCCCGGGAGGTGGAACACCATATATTTT.

The sample holds many counts of this clonotype. V is TRBV6-2 or TRBV6-3 and J is TRBJ2-1; 8 bases are a match to TRBD2. The germline CDR1 and CDR2 sequences are MNHEY and SVGEGT. The CDR3 runs to 16 residues. V shed 2 bases, J shed 8 bases, and the junction held 11 bases outside the gene matches. The CDR3 spells CASSYPVGSGTDEQFF. DNA of the CDR3: TGTGCCAGCAGTTACCCTGTTGGTAGCGGGACTGATGAGCAGTTCTTC.

In its sample, this clonotype was seen a few times. V is TRBV6-2 or TRBV6-3 and J is TRBJ2-1, with D hard to call. Germline lookup yields CDR1 MNHEY and CDR2 SVGEGT. V was pared by 2 bases and J by 5 bases, with 13 bases between. The CDR3 consists of 15 residues. CDR3 nucleotides: TGTGCCAGCAGTTACCTCCTCAGGCGGCACAATGAGCAGTTCTTC. Protein product: CASSYLLRRHNEQFF.

This clonotype was recorded a few times. The chain couples TRBV28 to TRBJ1-2, with D uncertain. The CDR3 is 14 amino acids. Germline V gives CDR1 MDHEN, CDR2 SYDVKM. V dropped 1 base and J dropped 3 bases, with 9 bases sitting between them. CDR3 nucleotides: TGTGCCAGCAGTTTATTGGCGGTGGACTATGGCTACACCTTC. Translating gives CASSLLAVDYGYTF.

In this sample, this clonotype turned up many times. The chain has TRBV24-1 and TRBJ2-1, with TRBD2 identical over 9 bases. CDR1 is KGHDR, CDR2 SFDVKD, per germline. The CDR3 length is 13 residues. J was trimmed by 4 bases and V by 10 bases; bases with no gene match: 4. The chain's CDR3 is CATSTSGYNEQFF. CDR3 nucleotide sequence: TGTGCCACTTCGACTAGCGGATACAATGAGCAGTTCTTC.

The chain is built from TRBV11-2 and TRBJ2-5; 12 bases are a match to TRBD2. CDR1 is SGHAT and CDR2 is FQNNGV in the germline V gene. The CDR3 length is 18 residues. The ends lost 3 bases at V and 5 bases at J; junction bases unmatched: 13. In DNA, the CDR3 is TGTGCCAGCAGCTTGGGTCGACTAGCGGGAGCTGCCTTGGAGACCCAGTACTTC. Protein: CASSLGRLAGAALETQYF.

This clonotype was recorded many times. The chain is built from TRBV20-1 and TRBJ2-3; the D gene could be TRBD1 or TRBD2 (5 bases each). This CDR3 is built from 14 residues. V was shortened by 6 bases and J by 3 bases, with 16 bases between the two germline ends. Germline CDR1 reads DFQATT; CDR2 reads SNEGSKA (reference sequence). The CDR3 reads CSAILRGLTDTQYF. CDR3 nucleotides: TGCAGTGCCATTCTCCGGGGCCTTACAGATACGCAGTATTTT.

Comments on this clonotype: At one boundary the junction diverges from the germline segment, which might be a read error. CDR3 in amino acids: CASSQAGTSDNSGGLFF. The CDR3 coding sequence is TGCGCCAGCAGCCAGGCCGGGACTAGCGATAATTCCGGGGGGCTGTTTTTT. V and J are TRBV4-1 and TRBJ2-2, with 10 bases fitting TRBD2. This CDR3 is 17 amino acids long. Germline V CDR1 and CDR2: MGHRA, YSYEKL.

This chain links TRBV28 with TRBJ2-1; 12 bases align to TRBD2. The CDR3 runs to 14 residues. Germline V CDR1 and CDR2: MDHEN, SYDVKM. Losses at the gene ends were 6 bases for V and 15 bases for J; bases not matched to a gene: 12. This chain's CDR3 is CASSRVTSGSGGFF. DNA of the CDR3: TGTGCCAGCAGCCGAGTGACTAGCGGGAGTGGAGGGTTCTTC.

The sample holds many counts of this clonotype. The genes are TRBV5-4 and TRBJ2-1, with TRBD2 matching over 13 bases. V was clipped by 6 bases and J by 10 bases; unmatched bases: 10. CDR1 and CDR2 (germline): SGHNT, YYREEE (reference sequence). This CDR3 spans 15 amino acids. The CDR3 bases are TGTGCCAGCACCCCGGGGACTAGCGGGGTTAGGGAGCAGTTCTTC. Protein: CASTPGTSGVREQFF. The whole variable domain, filled in from reference TRBV5-4 and TRBJ2-1, reads ETGVTQSPTHLIKTRGQQVTLRCSSQSGHNTVSWYQQALGQGPQFIFQYYREEENGRGNFPPRFSGLQFPNYSSELNVNALELDDSALYLCASTPGTSGVREQFFGPGTRLTVL.

This clonotype has a single count. This chain connects TRBV27 to TRBJ2-1; D assignment may be TRBD1 or TRBD2 (5 bases each). The CDR3 runs 16 residues. The V end was cut by 5 bases, the J end by 1 base, with 15 bases between. The germline V gene encodes CDR1 MNHEY and CDR2 SMNVEV (reference sequence). DNA for the CDR3: TGTGCCAGCAGTCAAAAACTTGGGGGATCCTACAATGAGCAGTTCTTC. This gives the protein CASSQKLGGSYNEQFF.

This clonotype was seen only a few times. The chain employs TRBV20-1 and TRBJ2-7; D tentatively reads TRBD1 or TRBD2 (5 bases each). The CDR3 is 13 amino acids. V lost 4 bases, J lost 5 bases, and 15 bases lay in between. CDR1 and CDR2 (germline): DFQATT, SNEGSKA (reference sequence). As DNA, the CDR3 is TGCAGTGCTATCGAGGGTGGGGGACACGAGCAGTACTTC. Residues: CSAIEGGGHEQYF.

The genes are TRBV24-1 and TRBJ2-5, with 7 bases fitting TRBD2. CDR1 is KGHDR and CDR2 is SFDVKD in the germline V gene. This CDR3 is built from 13 residues. V lost 12 bases, J lost 4 bases, and 10 bases stayed unmatched. The CDR3 sequence: CASSTSWAETQYF. CDR3 bases: TGTGCCTCCTCGACTAGCTGGGCAGAGACCCAGTACTTC.

This clonotype was seen repeatedly, ten times or more. This chain joins TRBV11-2 and TRBJ1-5, with D uncertain. Germline CDR1 is SGHAT and CDR2 is FQNNGV. V shed 2 bases and J shed 1 base, with 6 bases lying between them. The CDR3 extends over 14 amino acids. This chain's CDR3 is CASSLSDSNQPQHF. CDR3 DNA: TGTGCCAGCAGCTTATCAGACAGCAATCAGCCCCAGCATTTT.

This clonotype was seen ten or more times. This sequence joins TRBV7-8 and TRBJ2-3, with 8 bases matching TRBD2. CDR1 and CDR2 from the germline V gene are SGHVS and FQNEAQ. J was trimmed by 0 bases and V by 5 bases; bases with no gene match: 7. CDR3 size: 16 residues. Here the CDR3 reads CASSPKRGRSTDTQYF. As DNA, the CDR3 is TGTGCCAGCAGCCCGAAGCGGGGGAGAAGCACAGATACGCAGTATTTT.

Many counts were recorded for this clonotype. The V and J genes are TRBV5-6 and TRBJ1-2, with D possibly TRBD1 on 5 matching bases. V was trimmed by 0 bases and J by 3 bases, leaving 6 bases between them. The CDR3 runs to 13 residues. Germline CDR1 is SGHDT and CDR2 is YYEEEE. The CDR3 sequence: CASSLGGDYGYTF. In nucleotides, the CDR3 is TGTGCCAGCAGCTTGGGGGGGGACTATGGCTACACCTTC.

Many counts were recorded for this clonotype. The J gene is TRBJ1-2, the V gene TRBV20-1; D ambiguous. This CDR3 spans 13 amino acids. The V gene's germline CDR1 is DFQATT and CDR2 SNEGSKA (reference sequence). V was cut by 1 base and J by 4 bases, with 10 bases left in between. The CDR3 spells CSARVAQIYGYTF. CDR3 DNA: TGCAGTGCTAGAGTGGCACAGATCTATGGCTACACCTTC.

This clonotype occurred many times. J is TRBJ2-3 and V is TRBV5-1; D is unclear. The CDR3 has 14 amino acids. V gave up 3 bases and J gave up 5 bases, with 13 bases separating them. From germline, CDR1 is SGHRS and CDR2 YFSETQ. The CDR3 loop reads CASSSGSPGDTQYF. CDR3 nucleotide sequence: TGCGCCAGCAGCTCCGGCTCTCCGGGAGATACGCAGTATTTT.

This clonotype was seen repeatedly, ten times or more. The chain combines TRBV3-1 with TRBJ1-6; maybe TRBD1 (5 bases). The CDR3 has 15 residues. Per germline, CDR1 LGHDT and CDR2 YNNKEL (reference sequence). V lost 0 bases to trimming and J lost 10 bases, with 13 bases between them. CDR3 sequence reads: CASSQESRGGSPLHF. The CDR3 DNA reads as TGTGCCAGCAGCCAAGAGTCTAGGGGAGGATCACCCCTCCACTTT. Filled out from reference TRBV3-1 and TRBJ1-6, the complete variable domain reads DTAVSQTPKYLVTQMGNDKSIKCEQNLGHDTMYWYKQDSKKFLKIMFSYNNKELIINETVPNRFSPKSPDKAHLNLHINSLELGDSAVYFCASSQESRGGSPLHFGNGTRLTVT.

The gene calls are TRBV27 and TRBJ2-5; 7 bases map to TRBD1. Germline V gene sequence: CDR1 MNHEY, CDR2 SMNVEV (reference sequence). CDR3 size: 13 residues. J gave up 6 bases and V 3 bases, and 4 bases lay outside the gene matches. CDR3 DNA: TGTGCCAGCAGTTTGAAACAGGGGCAGACCCAGTACTTC. Its translation is CASSLKQGQTQYF.

The gene calls are TRBV12-3 or TRBV12-4 and TRBJ2-5; 9 nucleotides match TRBD2. The CDR3 is made up of 17 amino acids. With 0 bases clipped from V and 5 bases from J, the junction kept 10 bases outside the gene matches. The CDR3 protein is CASSLALWREGRETQYF. In DNA, the CDR3 is TGTGCCAGCAGTTTAGCGCTTTGGCGGGAGGGCCGGGAGACCCAGTACTTC.

CDR3 coding DNA: TGTGCCAGCAGCAAAGGGACTAGCGGCCTCTACGAGCAGTACTTC. This encodes CASSKGTSGLYEQYF. The chain carries TRBV7-9 and TRBJ2-7; 11 bases are a match to TRBD2. Trimming removed 5 bases from V and 3 bases from J; junction bases left unmatched: 6. This CDR3 contains 15 residues. Germline CDR1 reads SEHNR; CDR2 reads FQNEAQ (reference sequence).

V usage is TRBV6-2 or TRBV6-3 and J usage is TRBJ2-7; 7 bases map to TRBD2. Germline-derived CDR1 and CDR2 are MNHEY and SVGEGT. There are 15 residues in the CDR3. V trimming: 3 bases; J trimming: 2 bases; junction bases outside the gene matches: 7. CDR3 sequence reads: CASSYAGVPTYEQYF. The CDR3 nucleotides read TGTGCCAGCAGTTATGCGGGAGTCCCAACCTACGAGCAGTACTTC.

This clonotype was counted only a few times. The chain employs TRBV6-5 and TRBJ2-1, with D hard to call. The CDR3 spans 15 residues. Germline assignment: CDR1 MNHEY and CDR2 SVGAGI. V was trimmed by 5 bases and J by 4 bases, leaving 15 bases between them. CDR3 coding DNA: TGTGCCAGCAGTACCTCGCCCCGCTTGTACAATGAGCAGTTCTTC. Protein product: CASSTSPRLYNEQFF.

On this clonotype: The missing conserved phenylalanine or tryptophan at the end of this CDR3 makes a read error likely. The chain is built from TRBV2 and TRBJ2-7; the D is unclear. The CDR3 has 11 amino acids. Trimming removed 7 bases at V and 9 bases at J, with 13 bases between. Germline V gene sequence: CDR1 SNHLY, CDR2 FYNNEI. CDR3: CASTGLAVQYL. The CDR3 bases are TGTGCCAGCACCGGGTTGGCAGTGCAGTACCTC.

This clonotype turned up a few times. The J gene is TRBJ2-3, the V gene TRBV29-1, with D perhaps matching TRBD2 (6 bases). The CDR3 length is 15 residues. CDR1 and CDR2 (germline): SQVTM, ANQGSEA. The V gene lost 0 bases and the J gene lost 6 bases, with 16 bases spanning the gap. The CDR3 nucleotides are TGCAGCGTTGAAGATCCCCTAGCGAGGGTGGATACGCAGTATTTT. Translating gives CSVEDPLARVDTQYF.

This clonotype was seen a few times. Relative to the germline gene, one junction end is altered; a read error may explain this. The chain carries TRBV7-7 and TRBJ2-1, with TRBD2 matching over 8 bases. This CDR3 has 16 amino acids. Germline lookup yields CDR1 SSHAT and CDR2 FNYEAQ (reference sequence). The CDR3 coding sequence is TGTGCTAGCAGCTTAGCTTCAGCGGGAGTGGATGTTGAGCAGTTCTTC. Residues: CASSLASAGVDVEQFF.

This clonotype was seen many times. The chain uses TRBV29-1 and TRBJ1-4; maybe TRBD1 (5 bases). Germline V gives CDR1 SQVTM, CDR2 ANQGSEA. V shed 4 bases and J shed 7 bases, with 10 bases lying between them. The CDR3 has 12 amino acids. The DNA of the CDR3 is TGCAGCGTTGGGGGCCGAGGTGAAAAACTGTTTTTT. Translating it yields CSVGGRGEKLFF.

V and J are TRBV5-6 and TRBJ2-2, with 10 bases that match TRBD1. Per the germline V gene, CDR1 is SGHDT and CDR2 is YYEEEE. V was pared by 2 bases and J by 6 bases, with 1 base of the junction left unmatched. The CDR3 extends over 14 amino acids. The CDR3 sequence is CASSFGTGAGELFF. The CDR3 coding sequence is TGTGCCAGCAGCTTCGGGACAGGGGCCGGGGAGCTGTTTTTT.